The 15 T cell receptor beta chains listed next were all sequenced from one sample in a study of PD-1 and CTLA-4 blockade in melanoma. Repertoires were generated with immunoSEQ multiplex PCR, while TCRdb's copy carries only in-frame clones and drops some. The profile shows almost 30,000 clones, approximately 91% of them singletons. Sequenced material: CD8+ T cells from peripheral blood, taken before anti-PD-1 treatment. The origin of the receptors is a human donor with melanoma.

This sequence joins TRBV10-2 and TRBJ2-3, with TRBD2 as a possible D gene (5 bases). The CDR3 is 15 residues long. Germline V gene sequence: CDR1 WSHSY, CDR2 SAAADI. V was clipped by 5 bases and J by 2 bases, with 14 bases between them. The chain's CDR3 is CASSNPAVLTDTQYF. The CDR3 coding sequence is TGCGCCAGCAGTAATCCAGCGGTTCTCACAGATACGCAGTATTTT.

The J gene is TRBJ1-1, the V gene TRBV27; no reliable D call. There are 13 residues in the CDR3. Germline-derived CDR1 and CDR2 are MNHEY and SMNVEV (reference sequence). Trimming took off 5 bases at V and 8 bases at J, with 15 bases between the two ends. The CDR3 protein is CASSPFDKGEAFF. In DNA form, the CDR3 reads TGTGCCAGCAGTCCGTTTGACAAGGGCGAAGCTTTCTTT.

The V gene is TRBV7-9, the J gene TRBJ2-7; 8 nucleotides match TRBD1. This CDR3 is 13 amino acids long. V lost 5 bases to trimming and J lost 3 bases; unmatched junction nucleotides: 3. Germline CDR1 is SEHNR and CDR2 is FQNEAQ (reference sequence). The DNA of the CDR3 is TGTGCCAGCAGCACAGACAGGGGCTACGAGCAGTACTTC. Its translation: CASSTDRGYEQYF.

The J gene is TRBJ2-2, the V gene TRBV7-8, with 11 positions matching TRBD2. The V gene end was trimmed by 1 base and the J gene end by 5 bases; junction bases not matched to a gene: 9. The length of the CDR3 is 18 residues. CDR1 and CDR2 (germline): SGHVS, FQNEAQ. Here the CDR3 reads CASSLDLAGGPGTGELFF. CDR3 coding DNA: TGTGCCAGCAGCTTAGACTTAGCGGGGGGGCCGGGAACCGGGGAGCTGTTTTTT.

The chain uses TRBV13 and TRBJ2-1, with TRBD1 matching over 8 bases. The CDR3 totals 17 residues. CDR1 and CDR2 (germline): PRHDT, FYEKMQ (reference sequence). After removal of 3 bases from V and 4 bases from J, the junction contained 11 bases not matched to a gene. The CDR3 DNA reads TGTGCCAGCAGCTTCCAAGGACAGGGTGTGCTTTACAATGAGCAGTTCTTC. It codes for CASSFQGQGVLYNEQFF.

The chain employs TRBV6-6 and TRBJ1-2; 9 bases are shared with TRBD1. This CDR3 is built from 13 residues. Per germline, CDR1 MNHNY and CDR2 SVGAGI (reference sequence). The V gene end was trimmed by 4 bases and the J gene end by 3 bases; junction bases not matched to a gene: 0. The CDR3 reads CASSWDRDYGYTF. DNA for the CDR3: TGTGCCAGCAGTTGGGACAGGGACTATGGCTACACCTTC.

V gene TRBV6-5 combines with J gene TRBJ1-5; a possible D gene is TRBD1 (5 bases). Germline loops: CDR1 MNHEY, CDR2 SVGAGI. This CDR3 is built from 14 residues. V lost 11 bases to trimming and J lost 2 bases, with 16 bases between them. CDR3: CAGGSDGGNQPQHF. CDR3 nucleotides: TGTGCCGGGGGGTCGGACGGCGGCAATCAGCCCCAGCATTTT.

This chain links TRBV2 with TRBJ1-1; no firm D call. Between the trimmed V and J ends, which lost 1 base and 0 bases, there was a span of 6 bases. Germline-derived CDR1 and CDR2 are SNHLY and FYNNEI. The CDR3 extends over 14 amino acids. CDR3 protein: CASSEGGLNTEAFF. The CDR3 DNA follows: TGTGCCAGCAGTGAAGGGGGTCTGAACACTGAAGCTTTCTTT.

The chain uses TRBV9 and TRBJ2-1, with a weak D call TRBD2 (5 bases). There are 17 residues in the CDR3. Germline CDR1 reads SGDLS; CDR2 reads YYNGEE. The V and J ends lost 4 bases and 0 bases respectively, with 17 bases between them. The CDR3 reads CASSPSGGSSSYNEQFF. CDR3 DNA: TGTGCCAGCAGCCCCAGCGGCGGGTCTAGCTCCTACAATGAGCAGTTCTTC.

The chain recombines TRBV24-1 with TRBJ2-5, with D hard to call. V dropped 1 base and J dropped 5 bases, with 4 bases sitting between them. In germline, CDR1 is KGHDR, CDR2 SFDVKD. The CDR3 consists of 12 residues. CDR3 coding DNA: TGTGCCACCAGTGATTTATGGGAGACCCAGTACTTC. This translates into CATSDLWETQYF.

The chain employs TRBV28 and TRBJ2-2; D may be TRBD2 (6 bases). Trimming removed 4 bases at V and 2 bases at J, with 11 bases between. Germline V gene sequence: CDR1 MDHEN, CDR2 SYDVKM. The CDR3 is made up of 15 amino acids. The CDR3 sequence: CASSSGRENTGELFF. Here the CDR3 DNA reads TGTGCCAGCAGTTCAGGGCGGGAAAACACCGGGGAGCTGTTTTTT.

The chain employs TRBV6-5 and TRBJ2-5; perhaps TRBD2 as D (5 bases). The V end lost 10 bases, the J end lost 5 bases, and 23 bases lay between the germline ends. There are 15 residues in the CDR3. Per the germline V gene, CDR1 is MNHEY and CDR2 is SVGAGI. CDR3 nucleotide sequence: TGTGCCACCTCAAAACGGGCTAGCCCACTGGAGACCCAGTACTTC. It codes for CATSKRASPLETQYF.

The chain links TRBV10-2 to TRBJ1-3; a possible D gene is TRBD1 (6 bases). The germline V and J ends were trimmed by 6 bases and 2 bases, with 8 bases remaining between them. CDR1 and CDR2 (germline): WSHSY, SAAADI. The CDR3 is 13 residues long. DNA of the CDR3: TGCGCCAGCAGGGACAGAACTGGAAACACCATATATTTT. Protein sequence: CASRDRTGNTIYF.

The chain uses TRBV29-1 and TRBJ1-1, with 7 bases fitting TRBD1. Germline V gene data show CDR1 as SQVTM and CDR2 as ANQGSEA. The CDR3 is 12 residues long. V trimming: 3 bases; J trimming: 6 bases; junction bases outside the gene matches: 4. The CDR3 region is CSVERGLAEAFF. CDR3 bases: TGCAGCGTTGAGAGGGGGCTCGCTGAAGCTTTCTTT.

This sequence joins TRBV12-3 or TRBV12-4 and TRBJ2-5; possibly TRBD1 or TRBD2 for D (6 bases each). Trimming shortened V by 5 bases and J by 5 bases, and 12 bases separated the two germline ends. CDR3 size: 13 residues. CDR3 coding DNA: TGTGCCAGCAGTGCCCTAGGGGGGGAGACCCAGTACTTC. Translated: CASSALGGETQYF.